This TCR beta chain is drawn from a study of OX40 agonist ivuxolimab in advanced cancers. Study details: Administration of intravenous ivuxolimab to patients occurred every 2 weeks at 0.01 to 10 mg/kg.

The data were produced by immunoSEQ multiplex PCR, yet TCRdb's version contains in-frame clones alone and is incomplete. Of 30,000 to 35,000 clones detected, roughly nine tenths appear once; the ten largest clones hold about 9%. The ends were cut back, 4 bases at V and 0 bases at J, with 8 bases in the middle. The CDR3 has 15 residues. Germline V gives CDR1 SGHRS, CDR2 YFSETQ. Study-wide findings and caveats: On average, CD8+ T cells showed a greater number of expanded clones than CD4+.

This clone appeared once. Antigen unknown. No patient had autoimmune disease or received systemic immunosuppression. The receptor was derived from an adult with an advanced solid tumor such as melanoma, head and neck, liver or kidney cancer. The sample here was CD4+ or CD8+ T cells sorted from blood, taken in a trial of the OX40 agonist ivuxolimab. The chain joins TRBV5-1 to TRBJ1-6, with D uncertain. The CDR3 is CASSQRVSYNSPLHF. Here the CDR3 DNA reads TGCGCCAGCAGCCAAAGGGTCTCCTATAATTCACCCCTCCACTTT.